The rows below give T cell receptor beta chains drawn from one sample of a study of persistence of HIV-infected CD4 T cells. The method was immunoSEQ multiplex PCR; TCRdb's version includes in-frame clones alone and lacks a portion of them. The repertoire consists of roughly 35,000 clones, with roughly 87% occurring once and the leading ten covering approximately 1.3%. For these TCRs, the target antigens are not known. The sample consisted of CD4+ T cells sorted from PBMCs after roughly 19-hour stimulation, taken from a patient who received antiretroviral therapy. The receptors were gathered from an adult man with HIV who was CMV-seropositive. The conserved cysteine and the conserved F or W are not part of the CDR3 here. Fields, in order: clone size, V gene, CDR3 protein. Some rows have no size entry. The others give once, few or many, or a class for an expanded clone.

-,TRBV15,ATSRDGPAANEKLF
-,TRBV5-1,ASRVGQANTGELF
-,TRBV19,ASSIGGGRTDTQY
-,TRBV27,ASSLLAGAMGLAKNIQY
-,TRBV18,ASSQRDLGYGYT
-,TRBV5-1,ASNSGTSNEQF
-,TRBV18,ASSLGGGGQPQH
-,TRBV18,ASSLSGTNYGYT
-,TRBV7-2,ASSLEENTEAF
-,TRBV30,AWSVNEGGYEQF
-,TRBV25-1,ASSNSWGLGGYT
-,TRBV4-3,ASSQAVSRETQY
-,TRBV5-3,ARRDGQGGTGELF
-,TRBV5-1,ASSYMDGTANTEAF
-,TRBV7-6,ASSLALAGVQF
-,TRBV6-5,ASTTGGANGYT
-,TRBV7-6,ASSLSSSFRSGNTIY
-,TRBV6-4,ASSPGQGAINYGYT
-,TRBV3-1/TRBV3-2,ASSQSGQLNNSPLH
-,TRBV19,ASTWGDQPQH
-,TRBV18,ASSPGQGRNTEAF
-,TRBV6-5,ASSIFRNTEAF
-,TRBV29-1,SVARQGGSSTDTQY
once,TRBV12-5,ASGLEANYGYT
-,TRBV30,AWRDRAYEQY
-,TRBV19,ASSMGLAVSTDTQY
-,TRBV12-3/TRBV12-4,ASSPRRSYEQY
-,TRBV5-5,ASTGVAGGPADTQY
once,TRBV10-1,ASSALDRDPAGAEAF
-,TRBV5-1,ASSWQGAGADTQY
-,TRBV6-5,ATSRTGGGYT